The entry that follows covers one T cell receptor beta chain sequence. The source of the sample is a study of technical replicates of blood from a few donors. TCRdb keeps only in-frame clones here, not all; method: immunoSEQ multiplex PCR. The sample carries approximately 70,000 clones, approximately 96% recorded once. The CDR3 is 12 residues long. Trimming took 6 bases from V and 9 from J, leaving 12 bases between them. Germline CDR1 MNHNY, CDR2 SVGAGI (reference sequence). The J gene is TRBJ2-1, the V gene TRBV6-6; TRBD2 might be the D (5 bases). The receptor was isolated from a human donor in good health. The material sequenced was T cells isolated from PBMCs. The DNA for the CDR3 is TGTGCCAGCAGCCAACTAGTAGGTGAGCAGTTCTTC. Encoded protein: CASSQLVGEQFF.